This T cell receptor (beta chain) was obtained from a study of regulatory T cells in long-lasting Graves disease. The study, taken as a whole, reports: Newly diagnosed Graves' patients had higher TCR diversity than persistent ones.

This clonotype was recorded many times. Its antigen is unidentified. The time point denotes: newly diagnosed GD, antithyroid drugs for less than 3 months. Preparation of the TCR library used RNA extracted from PBMCs. Arm-PCR of CDR3 regions with iRepertoire HTBI primers generated TCR beta libraries. TCRdb recomputed calls from the multiplex PCR reads with MiXCR, one row per CDR3 protein. Among roughly 380,000 distinct CDR3 sequences listed, approximately 15% were seen once. This same sample was also taken into another study, of T cells in Graves' hyperthyroidism and ophthalmopathy. That paper states: A set of HTBI primers served as the primers for a first-round RT-PCR of the TCR CDR3. Among thyroid clonotypes expanded above 0.001, most also appeared in blood.

This specimen consisted of peripheral blood mononuclear cells (PBMCs), obtained at new diagnosis, from a patient treated with antithyroid drugs. The clonotype was recovered from a middle-aged man with Graves disease.

CDR3: CASSLAGAGTNEKLFF. The CDR3 bases are TGTGCCAGCAGTTTAGCGGGGGCCGGGACTAATGAAAAACTGTTTTTT. V usage is TRBV28 and J usage is TRBJ1-4; tentative D call: TRBD1 (6 bases). V lost 2 bases and J 2 bases, leaving 12 bases between the germline ends. The CDR3 length is 16 residues. Germline-derived CDR1 and CDR2 are MDHEN and SYDVKM.